This TCR beta chain was observed in a study of beta chain features in type 1 diabetes. As for the study in general: The number of sorted cells examined across all samples was some 100 million.

The authors took one heparinised blood draw, averaging around 120 mL, from each donor. As to this clone: Its matching antigen is unknown.

As every portion of the isolated RNA was reverse transcribed, the sequencing read expressed TCRB transcripts. Sequencing used immunoSEQ multiplex PCR; TCRdb keeps in-frame clones, though not all of them. The repertoire holds a few hundred thousand clones, 13% to 15% seen once, with less than 0.02% in the top ten. Study-wide results and caveats: TCRB repertoires of naive, central memory and Treg cells appeared more similar among patients than among healthy donors. In every one of the four CD4+ subsets, TCRB CDR3s were moderately but significantly shorter in Type 1 diabetes patients.

The sequenced material came from naive CD4+ T cells from blood. The TCR sequence derives from a man aged 25-45 years with type 1 diabetes.

The CDR3 DNA is TGCGCCAGCAGCTTTGGCGGGGGCTCCTACAATGAGCAGTTCTTC. Translation gives CASSFGGGSYNEQFF. The V gene is TRBV5-1, the J gene TRBJ2-1; 7 nucleotides line up with TRBD2. This CDR3 is built from 15 residues. V dropped 2 bases and J dropped 0; count of bases not matched to a gene: 2. Germline CDR1 SGHRS, CDR2 YFSETQ.